These T cell receptor beta chains were read from a single sample in a study of T cells in Graves' hyperthyroidism and ophthalmopathy. TCRdb independently ran MiXCR on the multiplex PCR reads; one entry per CDR3 protein. The repertoire holds 400,000 or so distinct CDR3 sequences, with over 12% as singletons. Sequencing input: blood. These receptors were taken from a man in his fifties with Graves' ophthalmopathy. Both conserved end residues are part of each CDR3. Each record gives: clone size, J gene, D gene, V gene, CDR3 length, CDR3 DNA, CDR3 protein. D genes are given only for firm matches. Clone size appears in some rows only: once, few, many, or a class for an expanded clone.

clone_size: few; j_call: TRBJ2-5; d_call: TRBD2; v_call: TRBV19; cdr3_length: 18; cdr3_nt: TGTGCCAGTAGTATAGACGCCCTAGGACTAGCGGGAGGAGAGACCCAGTACTTC; cdr3_aa: CASSIDALGLAGGETQYF
clone_size: -; j_call: TRBJ1-2; d_call: -; v_call: TRBV4-2; cdr3_length: 14; cdr3_nt: TGTGCCAGCAGCGAAGGACGGGGTACCTATGGCTACACCTTC; cdr3_aa: CASSEGRGTYGYTF
clone_size: many; j_call: TRBJ2-7; d_call: TRBD1; v_call: TRBV30; cdr3_length: 15; cdr3_nt: TGTGCCTCCTATAGACAGCAGGGGGTAGCCTACGAGCAGTACTTC; cdr3_aa: CASYRQQGVAYEQYF
clone_size: few; j_call: TRBJ2-1; d_call: -; v_call: TRBV10-3; cdr3_length: 15; cdr3_nt: TGTGCCATCAGTGAATCTCAGGGGATCTACAATGAGCAGTTCTTC; cdr3_aa: CAISESQGIYNEQFF
clone_size: -; j_call: TRBJ1-1; d_call: -; v_call: TRBV25-1; cdr3_length: 14; cdr3_nt: TGTGCCAGCAGTCCGACAGGACCGAATACTGAAGCTTTCTTT; cdr3_aa: CASSPTGPNTEAFF
clone_size: -; j_call: TRBJ2-1; d_call: TRBD2; v_call: TRBV7-2; cdr3_length: 16; cdr3_nt: TGTGCCAGCCACACCGGACGCGGGAGGACGGTGGTTGAGCAGTTCTTC; cdr3_aa: CASHTGRGRTVVEQFF
clone_size: -; j_call: TRBJ2-6; d_call: -; v_call: TRBV29-1; cdr3_length: 15; cdr3_nt: TGCAGCGTTGGAGACGACAGCTCTGGGGCCAACGTCCTGACTTTC; cdr3_aa: CSVGDDSSGANVLTF
clone_size: -; j_call: TRBJ1-1; d_call: -; v_call: TRBV9; cdr3_length: 14; cdr3_nt: TGTGCCAGAAGGGGGGGAGGGCGCGACACTGAAGCTTTCTTT; cdr3_aa: CARRGGGRDTEAFF
clone_size: -; j_call: TRBJ1-2; d_call: TRBD1; v_call: TRBV6-1; cdr3_length: 14; cdr3_nt: TGTGCCAGCACCATGACCGGGACAGGAGGGGGCTACACCTTC; cdr3_aa: CASTMTGTGGGYTF
clone_size: many; j_call: TRBJ2-5; d_call: -; v_call: TRBV28; cdr3_length: 15; cdr3_nt: TGTGCCAGCGAAAGTGGGGCCAAGGGGAGGGAGACCCAGTACTTC; cdr3_aa: CASESGAKGRETQYF
clone_size: few; j_call: TRBJ1-4; d_call: -; v_call: TRBV9; cdr3_length: 16; cdr3_nt: TGTGCCAGCAGCGGGGGGCCTCATGCAACTAATGAAAAACTGTTTTTT; cdr3_aa: CASSGGPHATNEKLFF
clone_size: many; j_call: TRBJ1-3; d_call: -; v_call: TRBV18; cdr3_length: 15; cdr3_nt: TGTGCCAGCTCACGGCCAGACGGTGTCGAAGACACCATATATTTT; cdr3_aa: CASSRPDGVEDTIYF
clone_size: many; j_call: TRBJ2-1; d_call: TRBD2; v_call: TRBV24-1; cdr3_length: 15; cdr3_nt: TGTGCCACCAGTGACCGACTAGCGGGATACAATGAGCAGTTCTTC; cdr3_aa: CATSDRLAGYNEQFF
clone_size: many; j_call: TRBJ1-1; d_call: -; v_call: TRBV5-4; cdr3_length: 14; cdr3_nt: TGTGCCAGCAGCTTCCAACGGGAGAACACTGAAGCTTTCTTT; cdr3_aa: CASSFQRENTEAFF
clone_size: many; j_call: TRBJ2-1; d_call: -; v_call: TRBV9; cdr3_length: 15; cdr3_nt: TGTGCCAGCAGCGTCACCGCTCGGGACGGCAATGAGCAGTTCTTC; cdr3_aa: CASSVTARDGNEQFF
clone_size: -; j_call: TRBJ2-3; d_call: TRBD2; v_call: TRBV6-2/TRBV6-3; cdr3_length: 17; cdr3_nt: TGTGCCAGCAGTTACTCGCGGGGGGGCAGAAGCACAGATACGCAGTATTTT; cdr3_aa: CASSYSRGGRSTDTQYF
clone_size: -; j_call: TRBJ2-3; d_call: -; v_call: TRBV19; cdr3_length: 11; cdr3_nt: TGTTCAACGGGGCGCACAGATACGCAGTATTTT; cdr3_aa: CSTGRTDTQYF
clone_size: -; j_call: TRBJ1-2; d_call: -; v_call: TRBV19; cdr3_length: 13; cdr3_nt: TGTGCCAGTAGTACTGGAGGAAACTATGGCTACACCTTC; cdr3_aa: CASSTGGNYGYTF
clone_size: -; j_call: TRBJ2-1; d_call: -; v_call: TRBV6-1; cdr3_length: 16; cdr3_nt: TGTGCCAGCAGTGAAGAAAAACAGGGCAGGGAGGGTGAGCAGTTCTTC; cdr3_aa: CASSEEKQGREGEQFF
clone_size: -; j_call: TRBJ1-1; d_call: TRBD1; v_call: TRBV24-1; cdr3_length: 14; cdr3_nt: TGTGCCACCAGATCTACAGGGGCGAACACTGAAGCTTTCTTT; cdr3_aa: CATRSTGANTEAFF
clone_size: once; j_call: TRBJ1-2; d_call: TRBD1; v_call: TRBV5-1; cdr3_length: 14; cdr3_nt: TGCGCCAGCAGTGTTCGACAGGGCCACGGAGGCTACACCTTC; cdr3_aa: CASSVRQGHGGYTF
clone_size: -; j_call: TRBJ2-2; d_call: TRBD2; v_call: TRBV27; cdr3_length: 14; cdr3_nt: TGTGCCAGCAAATCAGCGGGAGGCCGGGGGGAGCTGTTTTTT; cdr3_aa: CASKSAGGRGELFF
clone_size: -; j_call: TRBJ2-3; d_call: -; v_call: TRBV7-9; cdr3_length: 15; cdr3_nt: TGTGCCAGCAGCTTGGCGATCCCAAGCACAGATACGCAGTATTTT; cdr3_aa: CASSLAIPSTDTQYF
clone_size: -; j_call: TRBJ2-5; d_call: -; v_call: TRBV3-1; cdr3_length: 14; cdr3_nt: TGTGCCAGCAGCCAAGAAGTGGAAGCCCCCTGCCCGTACTTC; cdr3_aa: CASSQEVEAPCPYF
clone_size: -; j_call: TRBJ2-6; d_call: -; v_call: TRBV3-1; cdr3_length: 16; cdr3_nt: TGTGCCAGCAGCCAAGGAAACTCAGCTGGGGCCAACGTCCTGACTTTC; cdr3_aa: CASSQGNSAGANVLTF
clone_size: once; j_call: TRBJ2-7; d_call: TRBD2; v_call: TRBV11-2; cdr3_length: 18; cdr3_nt: TGTGCCAGCAGCCCAGGGACCAGAGAAAGCGGGAAGTTCTACGAGCAGTACTTC; cdr3_aa: CASSPGTRESGKFYEQYF
clone_size: -; j_call: TRBJ2-1; d_call: -; v_call: TRBV6-5; cdr3_length: 13; cdr3_nt: TGTGCCAGCACCAGCCGAGGCTACAATGAGCAGTTCTTC; cdr3_aa: CASTSRGYNEQFF
clone_size: many; j_call: TRBJ2-3; d_call: -; v_call: TRBV6-2/TRBV6-3; cdr3_length: 11; cdr3_nt: TGTGCCAGCAGTCAGCAGGATACGCAGTATTTT; cdr3_aa: CASSQQDTQYF
clone_size: -; j_call: TRBJ1-2; d_call: TRBD1; v_call: TRBV12-5; cdr3_length: 15; cdr3_nt: TGTGCTAGTGGTTTTAGCACAGGGGGCATAAATGGCTACACCTTC; cdr3_aa: CASGFSTGGINGYTF
clone_size: many; j_call: TRBJ1-1; d_call: -; v_call: TRBV18; cdr3_length: 15; cdr3_nt: TGTGCCACCACGGGTCGGGGACGGACGAACACTGAAGCTTTCTTT; cdr3_aa: CATTGRGRTNTEAFF
clone_size: many; j_call: TRBJ2-1; d_call: TRBD2; v_call: TRBV14; cdr3_length: 16; cdr3_nt: TGTGCCAGCAGCCAAGATCAACTAGCGGGAGAGGGTGAGCAGTTCTTC; cdr3_aa: CASSQDQLAGEGEQFF
clone_size: few; j_call: TRBJ2-1; d_call: TRBD2; v_call: TRBV27; cdr3_length: 14; cdr3_nt: TGTGCCAGCGGACTAGCGGGAGGTTACAATGAGCAGTTCTTC; cdr3_aa: CASGLAGGYNEQFF
clone_size: -; j_call: TRBJ2-5; d_call: TRBD2; v_call: TRBV20-1; cdr3_length: 15; cdr3_nt: TGCAGTGCTAGAGTGACGACTAGCGGGAGTAGGACCCAGTACTTC; cdr3_aa: CSARVTTSGSRTQYF
clone_size: -; j_call: TRBJ1-5; d_call: -; v_call: TRBV20-1; cdr3_length: 14; cdr3_nt: TGCAGTGCACCTATCGGTGGGGATGGACAGCCCCAGCATTTT; cdr3_aa: CSAPIGGDGQPQHF
clone_size: many; j_call: TRBJ2-5; d_call: TRBD2; v_call: TRBV3-1; cdr3_length: 15; cdr3_nt: TGTGCCAGCAGCCAATCCAGCGGGAGGATCGAGACCCAGTACTTC; cdr3_aa: CASSQSSGRIETQYF
clone_size: -; j_call: TRBJ2-1; d_call: TRBD2; v_call: TRBV14; cdr3_length: 14; cdr3_nt: TGTGCCAGCAGCGCTCTAGCGGAGGGAAATGAGCAGTTCTTC; cdr3_aa: CASSALAEGNEQFF
clone_size: many; j_call: TRBJ2-1; d_call: TRBD2; v_call: TRBV7-9; cdr3_length: 19; cdr3_nt: TGTGCCAGCAGCCCCGGGAGGCTAGCGGGCGCGCTCTGGGAAAATGAGCAGTTCTTC; cdr3_aa: CASSPGRLAGALWENEQFF
clone_size: few; j_call: TRBJ2-3; d_call: TRBD2; v_call: TRBV7-8; cdr3_length: 19; cdr3_nt: TGTGCCAGCAGCCCTGACGGACTAGCGGGAGAGCATTTACCAGATACGCAGTATTTT; cdr3_aa: CASSPDGLAGEHLPDTQYF